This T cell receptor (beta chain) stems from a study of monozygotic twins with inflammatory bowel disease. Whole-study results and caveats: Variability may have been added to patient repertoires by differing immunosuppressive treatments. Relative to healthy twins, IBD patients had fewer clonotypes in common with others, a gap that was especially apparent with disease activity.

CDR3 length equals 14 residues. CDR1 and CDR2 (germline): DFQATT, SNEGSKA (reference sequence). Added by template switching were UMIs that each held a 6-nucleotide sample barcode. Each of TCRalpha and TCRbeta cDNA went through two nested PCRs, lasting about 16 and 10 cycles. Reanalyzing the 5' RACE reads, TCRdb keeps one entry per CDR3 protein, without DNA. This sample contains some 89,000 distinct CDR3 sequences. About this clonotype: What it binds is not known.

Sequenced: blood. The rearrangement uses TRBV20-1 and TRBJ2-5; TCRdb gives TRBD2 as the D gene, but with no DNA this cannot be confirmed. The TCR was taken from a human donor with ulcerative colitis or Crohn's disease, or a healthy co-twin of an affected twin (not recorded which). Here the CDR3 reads CSARLANPGETQYF.